The present T cell receptor (beta chain) was sequenced within a study of blood T cell repertoires in COVID-19 (dated by TCRdb to 2018 to 2021). Study-level background: The collaborator samples originated in the United States, Italy and Spain and spanned the acute and convalescent phases of COVID-19. The material from the prospective study consisted of cDNA or gDNA derived from T cells, B-cell-depleted T cells, or PBMCs. Subjects who had been exposed to COVID-19, were actively infected with it, or had recovered from it provided the deeply sampled blood TCRbeta repertoires that made up the dataset. The repertoires were released in a freely available public database intended as a resource for research on the immune response to SARS-CoV-2. Samples came from the ongoing ImmuneRACE study (first 160 participants) plus 1,254 subjects from 6 global collaborators. The sample metadata nearly always contained a de-identified subject ID, COVID-19 status, age in years and sex. Where available, HLA class I and class II types were taken from metadata supplied by the sample provider and were not determined by assay-based typing. Broad study findings and their caveats: Clinical and demographic metadata were provided uncurated, with the amount varying by source and participant.

The immunoSEQ Assay, a bias-controlled multiplex PCR, was used to amplify TCRbeta CDR3 regions from genomic DNA. Per the source publication's procedure: Nucleated cell counts per sample were estimated from amplification of reference gene primers within the assay. To quantify the absolute abundance of each unique TCRbeta CDR3 rearrangement, sequence reads were collapsed and filtered. Productive Simpson clonality was computed per sample as the square root of Simpson's diversity index over productive rearrangements. As stored in TCRdb, this immuneACCESS dataset retains in-frame rearrangements with V and J assigned. A fraction of the clones does not appear; measured against another copy, unresolved V genes explain less than half of the discrepancy, and the remainder lacks a known reason. Clone size and the V and J calls come from that table; the DNA yielded D and trimming. The sample table records roughly 240,000 clones; around 85% of these occur just once. The ten largest clones represent approximately 5% of the sample.

Reading from cysteine to phenylalanine, the CDR3 counts 14 amino acids. Of all the DNA, just the CDR3 is kept, 42 bases in frame from base 1. V is reduced by 6 bases and J by 3 bases, leaving a spacing of 11 bases between them. CDR1 and CDR2 are read off the germline V gene as MNHEY and SVGAGI. One collaborating source in Seattle enrolled patients while the patients were actively infected and followed the patients over time throughout the course of disease. Whole blood was collected in K2EDTA tubes by collaborating institutions according to the institutions' own protocols. Collaborator samples were shipped for TCRbeta analysis as frozen whole blood, isolated PBMCs, or DNA extracted from either sample type. About this clone: What this receptor recognizes is not known. No much larger clone is present one base from it, and per-base qualities are unavailable.

The chain employs TRBV6-5 and TRBJ2-2, with TRBD2 as a weak D call on 6 bases. Source material: peripheral blood. This sequence was found in a man aged 50 or older with COVID-19, enrolled during active disease. In nucleotide form, the sequence is TGTGCCAGCAGGTTAGGGAGGTACACCGGGGAGCTGTTTTTT. Translation gives CASRLGRYTGELFF.